The T cell receptor (beta chain) under discussion was sequenced for a study of blood T cell repertoires in COVID-19. About the study: Both acute and convalescent COVID-19 samples were obtained from the United States, Italy and Spain.

Profiling relied on immunoSEQ multiplex PCR, and the TCRdb table lists in-frame clones only, not all of them. The sample has approximately 250,000 clones; roughly 88% are singletons. This CDR3 contains 14 residues. The germline gives CDR1 MDHEN, CDR2 SYDVKM. Trimming removed 5 bases from V and 8 bases from J; junction bases left unmatched: 9. This receptor was identified in a middle-aged woman with acute COVID-19. Material: PBMCs or T cells enriched from blood (not recorded which). The gene calls are TRBV28 and TRBJ2-1; 7 bases align to TRBD2. CDR3 sequence: CASSGRALVDEQFF. The CDR3 DNA reads TGTGCCAGCAGTGGGAGGGCCCTAGTCGATGAGCAGTTCTTC.